The rows below give T cell receptor beta chains drawn from one sample of a study of CD8+ T cells in alopecia areata. Method: immunoSEQ multiplex PCR; TCRdb's copy keeps in-frame clones and lacks some. The profile shows fewer than 250,000 clones, over 60% of them singletons. Sequenced material: CD4+ T cells sorted from blood, taken at week 4, from a patient treated with tofacitinib. These receptors all stem from a human donor with alopecia areata. CDR3s include the opening cysteine and the closing phenylalanine or tryptophan. A D gene is named only where the DNA matches it firmly. Not every row has a clone size; where given, it reads once, few, many or a size class.

>TRBV7-2|TRBD1|NA|TRBJ2-3
CASSPDYRGPVTQYF
TGTGCCAGCAGCCCGGATTACAGGGGGCCCGTTACGCAGTATTTT
>TRBV10-3|TRBD1|NA|TRBJ2-5
CAIKDGQGGETQYF
TGTGCCATCAAAGACGGACAGGGCGGAGAGACCCAGTACTTC
>TRBV6-1|TRBD2|NA|TRBJ2-5
CASNGGGAWEETQYF
TGTGCCAGCAACGGCGGGGGGGCTTGGGAAGAGACCCAGTACTTC
>TRBV18|NA|once|TRBJ2-1
CASSPDYTGSKLNEQFF
TGTGCCAGCTCACCAGATTATACGGGGTCTAAACTAAATGAGCAGTTCTTC
>TRBV27|NA|NA|TRBJ2-7
CASSFNGGSYEQYF
TGTGCCAGCAGTTTTAATGGCGGTTCGTACGAGCAGTACTTC
>TRBV27|TRBD2|few|TRBJ2-3
CASRASGGVRTSTDTQYF
TGTGCCAGCCGGGCTAGCGGGGGGGTTAGGACTAGCACAGATACGCAGTATTTT
>TRBV30|TRBD1|NA|TRBJ2-6
CAWSALGQGARGANVLTF
TGTGCCTGGAGTGCCTTGGGACAGGGGGCACGGGGGGCCAACGTCCTGACTTTC
>TRBV7-2|NA|NA|TRBJ2-4
CASSFGGERDIQYF
TGTGCCAGCAGCTTCGGAGGGGAAAGGGACATTCAGTACTTC
>TRBV2|NA|NA|TRBJ1-2
CASSEANYGYTF
TGTGCCAGCAGTGAGGCCAACTATGGCTACACCTTC
>TRBV7-2|TRBD2|NA|TRBJ2-7
CASRLRSGGAYEQYF
TGTGCCAGCAGACTAAGGAGCGGGGGGGCCTACGAGCAGTACTTC
>TRBV13|NA|NA|TRBJ2-7
CASSSRKGVGEQYF
TGTGCCAGCAGCTCCCGTAAGGGGGTTGGCGAGCAGTACTTC
>TRBV5-1|TRBD1|NA|TRBJ2-7
CASSPGQGIHEQYF
TGCGCCAGCAGCCCCGGACAGGGAATCCACGAGCAGTACTTC
>TRBV7-9|TRBD1|NA|TRBJ1-3
CASHGATGFGGNTIYF
TGTGCCAGCCACGGGGCGACAGGGTTCGGTGGAAACACCATATATTTT
>TRBV6-1|NA|NA|TRBJ2-2
CASSDFASAGELFF
TGTGCCAGCAGTGACTTTGCTTCAGCCGGGGAGCTGTTTTTT
>TRBV7-2|NA|NA|TRBJ2-5
CASSLGPGRETQYF
TGTGCCAGCAGCTTAGGCCCGGGCAGGGAGACCCAGTACTTC
>TRBV27|NA|NA|TRBJ1-5
CASSFRQDRGQPQHF
TGTGCCAGCAGTTTTCGACAGGACCGCGGTCAGCCCCAGCATTTT
>TRBV30|NA|NA|TRBJ1-2
CAWIGGAGYTF
TGTGCCTGGATAGGCGGGGCTGGCTACACCTTC
>TRBV27|NA|NA|TRBJ2-7
CASTRKGGYEQYF
TGTGCCAGCACGCGTAAGGGCGGCTACGAGCAGTACTTC
>TRBV13|NA|NA|TRBJ2-7
CASSLGSAGVYEQYF
TGTGCCAGCAGTCTAGGGTCGGCAGGGGTCTACGAGCAGTACTTC
>TRBV7-2|NA|NA|TRBJ1-5
CASSPRGDQPQHF
TGTGCCAGCAGCCCAAGAGGGGATCAGCCCCAGCATTTT
>TRBV7-9|NA|NA|TRBJ1-1
CASSWTEEAFF
TGTGCCAGCAGCTGGACAGAAGAAGCTTTCTTT
>TRBV6-6|NA|NA|TRBJ1-1
CASTPRSAEAFF
TGTGCCTCAACGCCCAGATCCGCTGAAGCTTTCTTT
>TRBV5-1|NA|few|TRBJ2-5
CASSGGLLETQYF
TGCGCCAGCAGCGGGGGCTTGTTGGAGACCCAGTACTTC
>TRBV25-1|TRBD1|NA|TRBJ2-1
CASSEPGQPYNEQFF
TGTGCCAGCAGTGAACCGGGACAGCCCTACAATGAGCAGTTCTTC
>TRBV29-1|NA|NA|TRBJ2-4
CSAEGKGGNIQYF
TGCAGCGCCGAGGGGAAGGGGGGGAACATTCAGTACTTC
>TRBV7-2|NA|NA|TRBJ1-2
CASSLDQGERGYTF
TGTGCCAGCAGCTTAGATCAGGGTGAAAGAGGCTACACCTTC
>TRBV7-2|TRBD1|NA|TRBJ2-5
CASSFSRDRQYF
TGTGCCAGCAGCTTTTCCCGGGACAGGCAGTACTTC
>TRBV2|NA|few|TRBJ2-2
CASRFVVGELFF
TGTGCCAGCAGATTTGTAGTCGGGGAGCTGTTTTTT
>TRBV30|NA|NA|TRBJ1-3
CAWTGGGNTIYF
TGTGCCTGGACGGGTGGCGGAAACACCATATATTTT
>TRBV4-2|TRBD1|NA|TRBJ2-7
CASSQARDSSYEQYF
TGTGCCAGCAGCCAGGCCCGGGACAGTTCCTACGAGCAGTACTTC
>TRBV29-1|NA|NA|TRBJ2-3
CSVENSPTLGAQYF
TGCAGCGTTGAAAACTCTCCGACACTCGGGGCGCAGTATTTT
>TRBV10-3|NA|NA|TRBJ1-2
CAISELENYGYTF
TGTGCCATCAGTGAATTGGAGAACTATGGCTACACCTTC
>TRBV29-1|TRBD1|NA|TRBJ2-1
CSVGTGGYNEQFF
TGCAGCGTGGGGACAGGGGGTTACAATGAGCAGTTCTTC
>TRBV6-6|NA|NA|TRBJ1-1
CASRGQGSNTEAFF
TGTGCCAGCAGAGGGCAGGGGTCGAACACTGAAGCTTTCTTT
>TRBV2|NA|NA|TRBJ2-1
CASSSRAGEQFF
TGTGCCAGCAGCTCGCGGGCCGGTGAGCAGTTCTTC
>TRBV7-8|NA|NA|TRBJ2-2
CASTFFGAGAGELFF
TGTGCCAGTACTTTTTTCGGTGCAGGGGCCGGGGAGCTGTTTTTT